The text below deals with one T cell receptor (beta chain). Its antigen is unknown. Researchers ran the PCR with 60 Vbeta and 13 Jbeta primers. The repertoire was sequenced with immunoSEQ multiplex PCR; TCRdb's copy has only in-frame clones and lacks some. The repertoire includes 150,000 to 200,000 clones, more than 85% of them detected once, and around 0.21% sits in the top ten. While unrecorded immune exposures were likely, the donors were nominally healthy when sampled. This sample was included in a study of cytomegalovirus exposure and HLA in healthy donors. The CDR3 extends over 13 amino acids. Germline-derived CDR1 and CDR2 are SGHRS and YFSETQ. Trimming cost V 5 bases and J 7 bases; bases outside gene matches: 9. Study results and limitations: A few CMV-associated chains were confirmed in vitro to be specific for CMV antigens. Some highly shared sequence variants likely arose as a pipeline artifact.

The receptor was isolated from a girl less than two years old in good health and CMV-seronegative. Sequenced: PBMCs. This chain links TRBV5-1 with TRBJ2-7, with 7 bases aligning to TRBD2. Here the CDR3 reads CASRGSGMGEQYF. DNA of the CDR3: TGCGCCAGCAGGGGGAGCGGGATGGGAGAGCAGTACTTC.